Here is one T cell receptor (beta chain) with its context. What it recognizes is unknown. These data are taken from a study of shared clonotypes between healthy human individuals. The length of the CDR3 is 14 residues. Trimming took 7 bases from V and 9 from J; bases not matched to a gene: 11. Per germline, CDR1 SNHLY and CDR2 FYNNEI. Sorted-subset replicate PCRs used 200 ng of genomic DNA. This amount corresponded to approximately 30,000 T cell genomes. Per the original methods: ImmunoSEQ output held junction-only sequences without quality scores, so filtering differed. Method: immunoSEQ multiplex PCR; TCRdb's copy keeps in-frame clones and lacks some. V and J calls and clone size are those listed in that table; D and trimming were worked out from the DNA. The sample has around 510,000 clones, about 96% seen once. Study conclusions and caveats: The authors expected sequencing depth to affect clonotype sharing among donors. Genetic and exposure-history diversity was limited by the small donor number.

The sequencing input was naive CD4+ T cells sorted from blood. The subset was: CD45RA+ positively selected. This clonotype was obtained from a woman aged 30 to 39 in good health. V and J are TRBV2 and TRBJ2-1; TRBD2 aligns across 8 bases. The CDR3 DNA reads as TGTGCCAGCATGGGGTTAGCGGGAAGGGGTGAGCAGTTCTTC. Its protein product is CASMGLAGRGEQFF.